The source of this T cell receptor beta chain is a study of control samples from healthy donors and cancer patients. Germline CDR1 reads ENHRY; CDR2 reads SYGVKD. This CDR3 region has 14 residues. Trimming at V came to 6 bases and at J to 2 bases, leaving 4 bases not matched to a gene. Libraries were prepared by immunoSEQ multiplex PCR; TCRdb keeps only in-frame clonotypes and omits some of them. The data hold 170,000 or so clones, with 94% observed a single time. This sequence joins TRBV10-3 and TRBJ1-2, with 9 nucleotides matching TRBD1. This sequence originates from a woman between 18 and 29 years old in good health. What was sequenced was blood. This CDR3 reads CAISGDRVNYGYTF. CDR3 in DNA: TGTGCCATCAGCGGGGACAGGGTGAACTATGGCTACACCTTC.